These 31 T cell receptor beta chains share one sample of origin, sequenced in a study of T cells after yellow fever vaccination. TCRdb used MiXCR to reprocess the 5' RACE reads, holding one entry per CDR3 protein. The sample lists about 550,000 distinct CDR3 sequences, under 25% occurring once. Source: PBMCs, taken 15 days after the yellow fever booster vaccination. The receptors shown here come from a man under 40 who received the YFV17D yellow fever vaccine.

This chain uses TRBV5-1 with TRBJ1-2; unclear D gene. The germline V gene has CDR1 SGHRS and CDR2 YFSETQ. The V gene lost 0 bases and the J gene lost 0 bases, with 15 bases spanning the gap. The CDR3 length is 17 residues. CDR3 DNA: TGCGCCAGCAGCTTGGAACCGCAACGGCGTGCTAACTATGGCTACACCTTC. It encodes CASSLEPQRRANYGYTF.

This clonotype was detected once. The J gene is TRBJ2-1, the V gene TRBV11-2; 11 bases align to TRBD2. Trimming removed 2 bases from V and 3 bases from J; junction bases left unmatched: 6. Per germline, CDR1 SGHAT and CDR2 FQNNGV. This CDR3 is 17 amino acids long. CDR3 sequence (DNA): TGTGCCAGCAGCTTATTAACTAGCGGGAGTTACTACAATGAGCAGTTCTTC. Its translation: CASSLLTSGSYYNEQFF.

This clonotype was seen a handful of times. The gene calls are TRBV23-1 and TRBJ2-1; D is ambiguous. TRBV23-1 is an ORF for which the function is uncertain. The CDR3 loop spans 19 amino acids. Deletions cut 0 bases from V and 0 bases from J, with 18 bases between. The chain's CDR3 is CASSQSRKSASSSYNEQFF. The CDR3 DNA is TGCGCCAGCAGTCAATCACGGAAAAGCGCGTCGAGCTCCTACAATGAGCAGTTCTTC.

This clonotype was observed a few times. The chain is built from TRBV20-1 and TRBJ2-7; TRBD1 agrees at 11 bases. V lost 6 bases, J lost 3 bases, and 4 bases stayed unmatched. CDR1 and CDR2 (germline): DFQATT, SNEGSKA (reference sequence). The CDR3 runs to 13 residues. This CDR3 reads CSASGTGGYEQYF. In DNA form, the CDR3 reads TGCAGTGCGTCCGGGACAGGGGGCTACGAGCAGTACTTC.

The chain is built from TRBV24-1 and TRBJ2-3; a weak D match, TRBD2 (5 bases). V was shortened by 3 bases and J by 5 bases, with 23 bases between the two germline ends. CDR1 is KGHDR, CDR2 SFDVKD, per germline. CDR3 length equals 18 residues. The CDR3 protein is CATSDRVYPGKWEDTQYF. The CDR3 DNA is TGTGCCACCAGTGATCGGGTCTACCCGGGGAAGTGGGAAGATACGCAGTATTTT.

The chain recombines TRBV7-2 with TRBJ2-7; a weak D match, TRBD2 (6 bases). This CDR3 spans 12 amino acids. The V gene lost 2 bases and the J gene lost 13 bases, with 15 bases spanning the gap. CDR1 is SGHTA, CDR2 FQGNSA, per germline. CDR3 region: CASSLPGLPPYF. The CDR3 DNA is TGTGCCAGCAGCTTACCCGGACTACCTCCCTACTTC. The entire variable domain, with the rest obtained from reference TRBV7-2 and TRBJ2-7, is as follows: GAGVSQSPSNKVTEKGKDVELRCDPISGHTALYWYRQSLGQGLEFLIYFQGNSAPDKSGLPSDRFSAERTGGSVSTLTIQRTQQEDSAVYLCASSLPGLPPYFGPGTRLTVT.

The sample holds many counts of this clonotype. This rearrangement joins TRBV7-2 to TRBJ1-5; D call uncertain. V lost 1 base and J 2 bases, leaving 3 bases between the germline ends. The CDR3 spans 13 residues. Germline V gene data show CDR1 as SGHTA and CDR2 as FQGNSA. The CDR3 DNA sequence: TGTGCCAGCAGCTTAGGGCGCAATCAGCCCCAGCATTTT. It yields the protein CASSLGRNQPQHF.

The J gene is TRBJ2-1, the V gene TRBV7-2; 12 bases map to TRBD2. CDR1 and CDR2 (germline): SGHTA, FQGNSA. The CDR3 is made up of 14 amino acids. After removal of 7 bases from V and 9 bases from J, the junction contained 7 bases not matched to a gene. In nucleotides, the CDR3 is TGTGCCAGCAACTCCCAACTAGCGGGAGGTGAGCAGTTCTTC. Translating it yields CASNSQLAGGEQFF.

The V and J genes are TRBV7-9 and TRBJ2-1; 9 bases map to TRBD1. The germline CDR1 and CDR2 sequences are SEHNR and FQNEAQ (reference sequence). This CDR3 is 14 amino acids long. V was pared by 4 bases and J by 10 bases, with 8 bases of the junction left unmatched. In DNA form, the CDR3 reads TGTGCCAGCAGCTCGGGACAGGGTGCTGGCGAGCAGTTCTTC. This translates into CASSSGQGAGEQFF.

This clonotype turned up a few times. The chain couples TRBV20-1 to TRBJ2-7; a possible D gene is TRBD1 (5 bases). V was shortened by 7 bases and J by 3 bases, with 13 bases between the two germline ends. CDR3 length equals 12 residues. Looked up from germline, CDR1 is DFQATT and CDR2 is SNEGSKA (reference sequence). For the CDR3, the DNA is TGCAGTGGGGTGGCAGGGATCTACGAGCAGTACTTC. Amino acids: CSGVAGIYEQYF.

This clonotype has a handful of counts. This chain connects TRBV6-5 to TRBJ2-5; possibly TRBD1 or TRBD2 for D (5 bases each). Trimming took 2 bases from V and 5 from J, leaving 12 bases between them. The CDR3 contains 14 residues. CDR1 is MNHEY and CDR2 is SVGAGI in the germline V gene. The CDR3: CASSYRPGRETQYF. In nucleotides, the CDR3 is TGTGCCAGCAGTTACAGGCCGGGGCGGGAGACCCAGTACTTC.

This clonotype was seen a few times. The chain combines TRBV20-1 with TRBJ2-1; tentatively, D is TRBD1 or TRBD2 (5 bases each). Trimming stripped 3 bases from V and 0 bases from J, with 12 bases between. CDR1 is DFQATT and CDR2 is SNEGSKA in the germline V gene (reference sequence). The CDR3 totals 15 residues. The CDR3 protein is CSASRGGSSYNEQFF. CDR3 bases: TGCAGTGCTAGTCGTGGGGGAAGCTCCTACAATGAGCAGTTCTTC.

The chain couples TRBV27 to TRBJ2-1; perhaps TRBD2 as D (6 bases). V was clipped by 5 bases and J by 10 bases, with 12 bases between them. This CDR3 contains 12 residues. Germline lookup yields CDR1 MNHEY and CDR2 SMNVEV (reference sequence). CDR3 bases: TGTGCCAGCAGTGGGGGGTGGGGGGAGCAGTTCTTC. It codes for CASSGGWGEQFF.

This clonotype was observed a few times. The genes are TRBV20-1 and TRBJ1-1, with D maybe TRBD1 (5 bases). The germline V gene encodes CDR1 DFQATT and CDR2 SNEGSKA (reference sequence). This CDR3 is 11 amino acids long. DNA for the CDR3: TGCGCGGGGACTGGGAACACTGAAGCTTTCTTT. As protein: CAGTGNTEAFF.

The chain links TRBV25-1 to TRBJ1-4; 10 nucleotides match TRBD1. V lost 5 bases and J lost 7; bases outside the gene matches: 7. The CDR3 runs to 15 residues. CDR1 is MGHDK and CDR2 is SYGVNS in the germline V gene. The CDR3 region is CASSYWDRGGEKLFF. For the CDR3, the DNA is TGTGCCAGCAGTTACTGGGACAGGGGAGGTGAAAAACTGTTTTTT.

This clonotype showed up just a few times. The DNA of the CDR3 is TGTGCCAGCAGTGTCCAGGGCCGAGACATTCAGTACTTC. Protein product: CASSVQGRDIQYF. The V and J genes are TRBV25-1 and TRBJ2-4; TRBD1 might be the D (5 bases). The CDR3 consists of 13 residues. Germline CDR1 reads MGHDK; CDR2 reads SYGVNS. Trimming shortened V by 4 bases and J by 8 bases, and 12 bases separated the two germline ends.

The chain has TRBV20-1 and TRBJ2-1; 10 bases align to TRBD2. Germline CDR1 reads DFQATT; CDR2 reads SNEGSKA (reference sequence). There are 14 residues in the CDR3. Unmatched junction bases numbered 7, after V lost 2 bases and J lost 9 bases. CDR3 loop: CSARFASGRPEQFF. CDR3 coding DNA: TGCAGTGCTAGATTCGCTAGCGGGAGACCTGAGCAGTTCTTC.

The V and J genes are TRBV29-1 and TRBJ2-3; D call uncertain. The CDR3 has 13 residues. CDR1 SQVTM and CDR2 ANQGSEA come from the germline V gene. V lost 2 bases and J 2 bases, leaving 8 bases between the germline ends. Written as DNA, the CDR3 is TGCAGCGTTGAAATCCTAGACACAGATACGCAGTATTTT. Translation gives CSVEILDTDTQYF.

The rearrangement uses TRBV30 and TRBJ2-1; 8 nucleotides match TRBD1. The CDR3 length is 14 residues. The trim removed 0 bases at V and 7 bases at J, leaving 5 bases unmatched. Germline values: CDR1 GTSNPN, CDR2 SVGIG (reference sequence). Here the CDR3 DNA reads TGTGCCTGGAGTGTCGGGACAGGCAGAAATGAGCAGTTCTTC. Translating it yields CAWSVGTGRNEQFF.

This chain connects TRBV28 to TRBJ2-5; possible D gene TRBD2, 5 bases. Trimming removed 6 bases at V and 4 bases at J, with 12 bases between. Germline loops: CDR1 MDHEN, CDR2 SYDVKM. The CDR3 totals 13 residues. CDR3 coding DNA: TGTGCCAGCAGACGGACGCGGGCAGAGACCCAGTACTTC. It translates to CASRRTRAETQYF.

This clonotype was counted a few times. DNA for the CDR3: TGTGCCAGCTATGGGGTAGGACGGGTGGAAGATACGCAGTATTTT. It yields the protein CASYGVGRVEDTQYF. The chain combines TRBV28 with TRBJ2-3, with D unclear. CDR1 is MDHEN, CDR2 SYDVKM, per germline. This CDR3 has 15 residues. V was clipped by 8 bases and J by 5 bases, with 20 bases between them.

This clonotype was picked up a small number of times. The chain carries TRBV29-1 and TRBJ1-2; the D is unclear. Trimming removed 4 bases at V and 11 bases at J, with 11 bases between. Germline CDR1 reads SQVTM; CDR2 reads ANQGSEA. The CDR3 length is 10 residues. The CDR3 sequence: CSVVAEGYTF. The DNA for the CDR3 is TGCAGCGTTGTGGCAGAGGGATACACCTTC.

This clonotype was seen ten or more times. The chain joins TRBV20-1 to TRBJ1-2; D perhaps matches TRBD1 (5 bases). Germline V gives CDR1 DFQATT, CDR2 SNEGSKA (reference sequence). CDR3 length: 11 residues. The V end lost 6 bases, the J end lost 7 bases, and 12 bases lay between the germline ends. The DNA for the CDR3 is TGCAGTGCCTACCTGGGGGGTGGCTACACCTTC. Protein product: CSAYLGGGYTF.

This clonotype showed up just a few times. V gene TRBV29-1 combines with J gene TRBJ2-1; 8 bases are a match to TRBD2. J gave up 7 bases and V 7 bases, and 15 bases lay outside the gene matches. CDR1 is SQVTM, CDR2 ANQGSEA, per germline. This CDR3 comprises 15 residues. CDR3 protein: CSAGLSGSNINEQFF. CDR3 in DNA: TGCAGCGCTGGATTGAGCGGGAGTAATATAAATGAGCAGTTCTTC.

This clonotype was picked up a small number of times. This chain joins TRBV24-1 and TRBJ2-1; TRBD2 agrees at 14 bases. V shed 7 bases, J shed 9 bases, and the junction held 4 bases outside the gene matches. Germline V lookup: CDR1 KGHDR, CDR2 SFDVKD. This CDR3 region has 14 residues. The CDR3 nucleotides are TGTGCCACCAGGGGACTAGCGGGAGAGGGTGAGCAGTTCTTC. Translated, it gives CATRGLAGEGEQFF.

This clonotype appeared a few times. The genes are TRBV6-5 and TRBJ2-1; D uncertain. The CDR3 has 15 amino acids. V was cut by 4 bases and J by 4 bases, with 14 bases left in between. From germline, CDR1 is MNHEY and CDR2 SVGAGI. The CDR3 coding sequence is TGTGCCAGCAGTTCGCTGGTAGTGGAATACAATGAGCAGTTCTTC. Its translation: CASSSLVVEYNEQFF.

The rearrangement links TRBV9 to TRBJ2-5; weak D call: TRBD1 (5 bases). With 0 bases removed from V and 5 bases from J, the gap between germline ends came to 8 bases. This CDR3 has 13 residues. CDR1 is SGDLS and CDR2 is YYNGEE in the germline V gene. CDR3: CASSVEGWETQYF. The DNA for the CDR3 is TGTGCCAGCAGCGTAGAGGGGTGGGAGACCCAGTACTTC.

The chain links TRBV20-1 to TRBJ2-1; TRBD1 agrees at 12 bases. This CDR3 is built from 14 residues. Germline V gene lookup returns CDR1 DFQATT and CDR2 SNEGSKA (reference sequence). V lost 5 bases to trimming and J lost 7 bases; unmatched junction nucleotides: 6. The CDR3 coding sequence is TGCAGTGCTGGGGGGACAGGGGGCAGGAATGAGCAGTTCTTC. Its protein is CSAGGTGGRNEQFF.

The rearrangement joins TRBV5-1 to TRBJ2-7; TRBD1 or TRBD2 may be the D gene (5 bases each). Germline-derived CDR1 and CDR2 are SGHRS and YFSETQ. Trimming took 1 base from V and 3 from J, leaving 14 bases between them. This CDR3 region has 15 residues. In DNA, the CDR3 is TGCGCCAGCAGCTTGTCCCGGGACCGCGGCTACGAGCAGTACTTC. Its protein product is CASSLSRDRGYEQYF. Drawing the rest from reference TRBV5-1 and TRBJ2-7, the complete variable domain is KAGVTQTPRYLIKTRGQQVTLSCSPISGHRSVSWYQQTPGQGLQFLFEYFSETQRNKGNFPGRFSGRQFSNSRSEMNVSTLELGDSALYLCASSLSRDRGYEQYFGPGTRLTVT.

The genes are TRBV3-1 and TRBJ2-3, with TRBD2 identical over 10 bases. Germline V CDR1 and CDR2: LGHDT, YNNKEL (reference sequence). V dropped 6 bases and J dropped 5; count of bases not matched to a gene: 2. The CDR3 has 13 residues. Here the CDR3 reads CASRSSGRDTQYF. The CDR3 DNA follows: TGTGCCAGCAGATCTAGCGGGAGAGATACGCAGTATTTT.

The J gene is TRBJ2-3, the V gene TRBV5-4; possibly TRBD1 for D (5 bases). CDR1 and CDR2 from the germline V gene are SGHNT and YYREEE (reference sequence). V lost 6 bases, J lost 0 bases, and 14 bases lay in between. The CDR3 length is 15 residues. The CDR3, as DNA: TGTGCCAGCAACTTTGACTCAGGGAGCACAGATACGCAGTATTTT. It encodes CASNFDSGSTDTQYF.